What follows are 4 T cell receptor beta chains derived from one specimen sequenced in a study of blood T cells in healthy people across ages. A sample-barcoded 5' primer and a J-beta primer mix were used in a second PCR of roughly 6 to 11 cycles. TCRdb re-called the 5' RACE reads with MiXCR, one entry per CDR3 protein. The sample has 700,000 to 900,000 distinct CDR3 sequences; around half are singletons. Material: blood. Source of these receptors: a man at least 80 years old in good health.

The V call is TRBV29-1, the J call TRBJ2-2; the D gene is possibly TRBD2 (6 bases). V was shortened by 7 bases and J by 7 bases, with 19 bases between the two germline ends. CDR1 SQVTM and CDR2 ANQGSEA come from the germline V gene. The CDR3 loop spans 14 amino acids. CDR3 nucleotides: TGCAGCGCCGAAGGCCGGGGGTCAAGCGGGGAGCTGTTTTTT. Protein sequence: CSAEGRGSSGELFF.

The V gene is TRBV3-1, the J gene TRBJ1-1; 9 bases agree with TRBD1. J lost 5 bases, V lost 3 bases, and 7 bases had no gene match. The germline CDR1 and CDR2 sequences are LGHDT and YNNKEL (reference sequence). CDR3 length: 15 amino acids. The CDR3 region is CASSHWDRAGTEAFF. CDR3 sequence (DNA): TGTGCCAGCAGCCATTGGGACAGGGCGGGGACTGAAGCTTTCTTT.

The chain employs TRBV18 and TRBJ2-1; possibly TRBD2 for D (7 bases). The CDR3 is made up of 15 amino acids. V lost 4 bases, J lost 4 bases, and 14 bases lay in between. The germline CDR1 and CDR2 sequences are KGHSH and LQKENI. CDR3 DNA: TGTGCCAGCTCACTGGGGGGGGCTGCGTACAATGAGCAGTTCTTC. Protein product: CASSLGGAAYNEQFF. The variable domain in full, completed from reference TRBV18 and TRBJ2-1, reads NAGVMQNPRHLVRRRGQEARLRCSPMKGHSHVYWYRQLPEEGLKFMVYLQKENIIDESGMPKERFSAEFPKEGPSILRIQQVVRGDSAAYFCASSLGGAAYNEQFFGPGTRLTVL.

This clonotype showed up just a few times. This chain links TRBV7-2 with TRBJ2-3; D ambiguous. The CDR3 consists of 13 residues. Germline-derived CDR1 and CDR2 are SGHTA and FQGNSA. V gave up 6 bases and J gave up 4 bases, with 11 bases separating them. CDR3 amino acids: CASSLQWADTQYF. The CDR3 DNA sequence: TGTGCCAGCAGTCTCCAATGGGCAGATACGCAGTATTTT.